This entry is about one TCR beta chain. This study enrolled people aged about 18 to 100 from about two dozen US geographic areas. The sample originates from a study of blood T cell repertoires in COVID-19. Turning to the study itself: T cells, B-cell-depleted T cells, or PBMCs supplied cDNA or gDNA.

Here immunoSEQ multiplex PCR was the method, and the copy in TCRdb shows in-frame clones only, minus some. This table holds 150,000 to 250,000 clones, roughly 82% found once. This CDR3 comprises 13 residues. Between the trimmed V and J ends, which lost 5 bases and 3 bases, there was a span of 8 bases. The germline V gene encodes CDR1 SNHLY and CDR2 FYNNEI. The genes are TRBV2 and TRBJ1-3, with D perhaps TRBD1 (5 bases). This sequence originates from a man in his forties who had recovered from COVID-19. The source material was PBMCs or T cells enriched from blood (not recorded which). The CDR3 nucleotides read TGTGCCAGCAGTTCAGGGAATGGAAACACCATATATTTT. This sequence encodes CASSSGNGNTIYF. Drawing the rest from reference TRBV2 and TRBJ1-3, the complete variable domain is EPEVTQTPSHQVTQMGQEVILRCVPISNHLYFYWYRQILGQKVEFLVSFYNNEISEKSEIFDDQFSVERPDGSNFTLKIRSTKLEDSAMYFCASSSGNGNTIYFGEGSWLTVV.